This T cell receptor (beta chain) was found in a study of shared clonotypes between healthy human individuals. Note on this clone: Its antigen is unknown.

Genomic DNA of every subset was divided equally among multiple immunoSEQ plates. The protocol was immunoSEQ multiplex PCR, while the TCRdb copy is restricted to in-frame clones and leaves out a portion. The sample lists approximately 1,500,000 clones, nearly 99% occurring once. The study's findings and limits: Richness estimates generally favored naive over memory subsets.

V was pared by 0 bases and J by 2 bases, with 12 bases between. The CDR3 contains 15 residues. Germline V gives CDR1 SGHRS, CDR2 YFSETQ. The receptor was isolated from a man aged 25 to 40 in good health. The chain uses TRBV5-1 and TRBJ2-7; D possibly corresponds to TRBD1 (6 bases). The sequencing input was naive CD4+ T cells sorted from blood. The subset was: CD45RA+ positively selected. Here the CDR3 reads CASSLVAGDTYEQYF. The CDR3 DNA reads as TGCGCCAGCAGCTTGGTGGCAGGGGATACCTACGAGCAGTACTTC.